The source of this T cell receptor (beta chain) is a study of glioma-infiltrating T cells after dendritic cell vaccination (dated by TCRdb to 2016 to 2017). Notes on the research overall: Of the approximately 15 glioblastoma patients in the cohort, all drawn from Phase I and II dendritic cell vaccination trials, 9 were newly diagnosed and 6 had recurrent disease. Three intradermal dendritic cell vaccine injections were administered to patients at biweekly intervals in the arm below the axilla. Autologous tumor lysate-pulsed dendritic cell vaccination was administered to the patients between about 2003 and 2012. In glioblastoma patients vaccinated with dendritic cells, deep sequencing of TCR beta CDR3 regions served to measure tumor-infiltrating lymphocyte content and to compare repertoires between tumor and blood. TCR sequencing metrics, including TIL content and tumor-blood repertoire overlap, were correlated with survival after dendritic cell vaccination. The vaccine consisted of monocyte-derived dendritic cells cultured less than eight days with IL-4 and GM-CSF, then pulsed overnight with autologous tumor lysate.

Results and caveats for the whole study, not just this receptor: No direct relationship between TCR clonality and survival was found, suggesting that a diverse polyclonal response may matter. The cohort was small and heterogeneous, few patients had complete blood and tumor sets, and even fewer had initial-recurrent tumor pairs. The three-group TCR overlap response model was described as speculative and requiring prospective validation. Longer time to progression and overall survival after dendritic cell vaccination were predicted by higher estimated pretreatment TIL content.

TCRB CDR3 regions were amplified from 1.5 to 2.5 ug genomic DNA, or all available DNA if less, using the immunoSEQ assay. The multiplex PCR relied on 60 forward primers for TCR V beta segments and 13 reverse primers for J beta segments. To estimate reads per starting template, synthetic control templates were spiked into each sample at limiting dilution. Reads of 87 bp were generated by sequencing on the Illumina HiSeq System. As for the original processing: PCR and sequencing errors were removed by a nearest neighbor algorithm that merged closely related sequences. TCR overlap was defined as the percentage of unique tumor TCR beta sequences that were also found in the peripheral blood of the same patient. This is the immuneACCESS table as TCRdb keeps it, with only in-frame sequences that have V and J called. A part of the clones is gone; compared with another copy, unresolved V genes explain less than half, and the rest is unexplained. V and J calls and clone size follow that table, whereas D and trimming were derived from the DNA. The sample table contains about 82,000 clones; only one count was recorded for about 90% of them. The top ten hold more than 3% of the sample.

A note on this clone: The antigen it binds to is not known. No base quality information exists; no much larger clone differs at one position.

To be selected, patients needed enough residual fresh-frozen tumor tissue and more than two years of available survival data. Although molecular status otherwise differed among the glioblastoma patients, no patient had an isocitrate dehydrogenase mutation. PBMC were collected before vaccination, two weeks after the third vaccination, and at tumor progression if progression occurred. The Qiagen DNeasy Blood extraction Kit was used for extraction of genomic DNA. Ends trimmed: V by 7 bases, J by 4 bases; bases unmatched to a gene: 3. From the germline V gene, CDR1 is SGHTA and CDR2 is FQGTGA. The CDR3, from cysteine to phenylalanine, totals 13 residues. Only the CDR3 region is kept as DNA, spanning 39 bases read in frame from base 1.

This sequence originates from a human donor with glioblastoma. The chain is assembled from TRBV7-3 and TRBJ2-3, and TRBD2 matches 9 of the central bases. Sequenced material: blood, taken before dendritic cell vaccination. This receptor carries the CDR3 CASTAGGADTQYF. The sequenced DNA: TGTGCCAGCACAGCGGGGGGTGCAGATACGCAGTATTTT.